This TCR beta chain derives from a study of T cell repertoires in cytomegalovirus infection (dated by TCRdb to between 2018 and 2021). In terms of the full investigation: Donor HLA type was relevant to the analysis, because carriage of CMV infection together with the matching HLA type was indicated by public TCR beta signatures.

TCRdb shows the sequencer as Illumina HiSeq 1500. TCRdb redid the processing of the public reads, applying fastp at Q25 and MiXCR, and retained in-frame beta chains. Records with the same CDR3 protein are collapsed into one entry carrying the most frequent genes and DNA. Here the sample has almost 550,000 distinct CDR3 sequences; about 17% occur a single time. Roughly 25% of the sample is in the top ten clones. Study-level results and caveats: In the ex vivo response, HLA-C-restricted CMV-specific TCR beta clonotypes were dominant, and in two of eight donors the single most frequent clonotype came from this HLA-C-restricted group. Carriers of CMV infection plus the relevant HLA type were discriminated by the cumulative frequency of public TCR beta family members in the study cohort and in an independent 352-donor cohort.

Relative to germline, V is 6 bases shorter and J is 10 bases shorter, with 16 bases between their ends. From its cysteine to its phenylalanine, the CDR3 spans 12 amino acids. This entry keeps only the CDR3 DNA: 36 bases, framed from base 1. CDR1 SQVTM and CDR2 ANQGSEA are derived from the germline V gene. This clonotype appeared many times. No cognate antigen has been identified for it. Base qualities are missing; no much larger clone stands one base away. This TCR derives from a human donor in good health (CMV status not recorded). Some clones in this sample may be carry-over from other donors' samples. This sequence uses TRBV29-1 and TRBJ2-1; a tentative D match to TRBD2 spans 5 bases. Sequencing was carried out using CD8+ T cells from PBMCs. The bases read TGCAGCGTCTTAAGAGGGCCGGACGAGCAGTTCTTC. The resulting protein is CSVLRGPDEQFF.